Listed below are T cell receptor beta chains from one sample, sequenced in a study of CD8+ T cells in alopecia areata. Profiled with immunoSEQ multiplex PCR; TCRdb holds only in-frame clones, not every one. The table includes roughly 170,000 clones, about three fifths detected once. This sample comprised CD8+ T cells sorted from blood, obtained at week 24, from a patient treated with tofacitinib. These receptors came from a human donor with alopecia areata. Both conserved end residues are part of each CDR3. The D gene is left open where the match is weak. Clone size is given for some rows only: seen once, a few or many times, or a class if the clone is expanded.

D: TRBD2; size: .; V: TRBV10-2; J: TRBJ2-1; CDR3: CASKDPLAGGHNEQFF; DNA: TGCGCCAGCAAGGACCCACTAGCGGGGGGCCACAATGAGCAGTTCTTC
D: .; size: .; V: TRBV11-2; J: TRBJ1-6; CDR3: CASSEEDLRAYNSPLHF; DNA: TGTGCCAGCAGCGAAGAGGATTTGAGGGCCTATAATTCACCCCTCCACTTT
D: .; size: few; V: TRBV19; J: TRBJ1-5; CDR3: CASSITDGQSNQPQHF; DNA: TGTGCCAGTAGTATAACGGACGGCCAAAGCAATCAGCCCCAGCATTTT
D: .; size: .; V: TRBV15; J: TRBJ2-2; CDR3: CATSRPSDGPGELFF; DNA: TGTGCCACCAGCAGACCTTCCGACGGCCCCGGGGAGCTGTTTTTT
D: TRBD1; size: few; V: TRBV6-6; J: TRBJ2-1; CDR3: CASSYQTGDEQFF; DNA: TGTGCCAGCAGTTATCAAACAGGGGATGAGCAGTTCTTC
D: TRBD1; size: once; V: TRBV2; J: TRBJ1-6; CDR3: CASADRGRGSYNSPLHF; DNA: TGTGCCAGCGCGGACAGGGGGCGCGGGTCCTATAATTCACCCCTCCACTTT
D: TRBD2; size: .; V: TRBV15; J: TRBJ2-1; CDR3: CATSSSGGANNEQFF; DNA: TGTGCCACCAGCTCGAGCGGGGGGGCAAACAATGAGCAGTTCTTC
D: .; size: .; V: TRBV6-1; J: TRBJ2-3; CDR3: CASSSEGRATDTQYF; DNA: TGTGCCAGCTCGAGTGAGGGGCGCGCCACAGATACGCAGTATTTT
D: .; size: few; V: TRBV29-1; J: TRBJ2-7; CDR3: CSVRPGSNEQYF; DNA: TGCAGCGTTCGACCAGGCAGCAACGAGCAGTACTTC
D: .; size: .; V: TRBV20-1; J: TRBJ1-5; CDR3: CGAGTPQHF; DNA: TGCGGAGCCGGGACGCCCCAGCATTTT
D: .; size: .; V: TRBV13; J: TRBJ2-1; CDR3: CASSLGGNEQFF; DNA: TGTGCCAGCAGCCTCGGGGGCAATGAGCAGTTCTTC
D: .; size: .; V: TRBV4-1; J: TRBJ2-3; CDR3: CASKEQYTDTQYF; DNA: TGCGCCAGCAAAGAACAGTACACAGATACGCAGTATTTT
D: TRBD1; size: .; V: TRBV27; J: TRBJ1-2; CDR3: CASSSQGGAHGYTF; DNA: TGTGCCAGCAGTTCTCAGGGGGGCGCACATGGCTACACCTTC
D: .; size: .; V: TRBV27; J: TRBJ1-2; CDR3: CASSLWQGDGYTF; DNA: TGTGCCAGCAGTTTATGGCAGGGTGATGGCTACACCTTC
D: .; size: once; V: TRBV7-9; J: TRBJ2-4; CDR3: CASSPLGGLAKNIQYF; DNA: TGTGCCAGCAGCCCCCTGGGGGGACTAGCCAAAAACATTCAGTACTTC
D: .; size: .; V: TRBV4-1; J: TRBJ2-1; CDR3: CASSQVRGTEQFF; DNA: TGCGCCAGCAGCCAAGTAAGAGGGACTGAGCAGTTCTTC
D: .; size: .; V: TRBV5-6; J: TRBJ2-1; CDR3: CASSFGTYSYNEQFF; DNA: TGTGCCAGCAGTTTCGGGACATACTCCTACAATGAGCAGTTCTTC
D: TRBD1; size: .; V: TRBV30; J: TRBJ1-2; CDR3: CAWSRDSYGYTF; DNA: TGTGCCTGGAGCCGGGACAGCTATGGCTACACCTTC
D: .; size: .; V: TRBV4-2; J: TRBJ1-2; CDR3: CASSQGNERDLMDGYTF; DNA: TGTGCCAGCAGCCAAGGTAATGAAAGGGACTTAATGGATGGCTACACCTTC
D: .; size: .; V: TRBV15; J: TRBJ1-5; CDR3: CATSRKGSSQPQHF; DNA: TGTGCCACCAGCAGAAAGGGTTCCAGTCAGCCCCAGCATTTT
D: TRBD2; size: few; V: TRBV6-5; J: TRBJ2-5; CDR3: CASSYAGEIQETQYF; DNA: TGTGCCAGCAGTTACGCGGGGGAGATCCAAGAGACCCAGTACTTC
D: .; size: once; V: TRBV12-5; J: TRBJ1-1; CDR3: CASGPETEAFF; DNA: TGTGCTAGTGGTCCGGAAACTGAAGCTTTCTTT
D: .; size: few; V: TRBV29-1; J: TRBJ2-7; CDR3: CSVVLADSYEQYF; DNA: TGCAGCGTTGTACTGGCTGACTCCTACGAGCAGTACTTC
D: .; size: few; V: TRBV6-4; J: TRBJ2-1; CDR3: CASSESPTSKQFF; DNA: TGTGCCAGCAGTGAGTCTCCTACTTCGAAGCAGTTCTTC
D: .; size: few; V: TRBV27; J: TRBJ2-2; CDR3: CASSKTGELFF; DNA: TGTGCCAGCAGCAAGACCGGGGAGCTGTTTTTT